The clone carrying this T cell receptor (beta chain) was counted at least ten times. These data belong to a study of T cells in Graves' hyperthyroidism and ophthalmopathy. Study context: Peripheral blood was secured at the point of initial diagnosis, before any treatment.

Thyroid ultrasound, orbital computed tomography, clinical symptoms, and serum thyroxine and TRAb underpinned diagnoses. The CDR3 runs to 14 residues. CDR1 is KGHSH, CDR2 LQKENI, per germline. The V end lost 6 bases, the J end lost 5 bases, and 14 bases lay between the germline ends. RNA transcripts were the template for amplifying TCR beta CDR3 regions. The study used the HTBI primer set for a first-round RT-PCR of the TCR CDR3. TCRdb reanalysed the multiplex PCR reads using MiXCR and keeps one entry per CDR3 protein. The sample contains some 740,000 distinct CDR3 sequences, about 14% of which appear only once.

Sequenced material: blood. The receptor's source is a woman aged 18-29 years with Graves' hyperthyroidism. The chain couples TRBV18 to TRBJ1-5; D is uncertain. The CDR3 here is CASSPIKGHQPQHF. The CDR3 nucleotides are TGTGCCAGCTCCCCAATTAAGGGCCATCAGCCCCAGCATTTT.